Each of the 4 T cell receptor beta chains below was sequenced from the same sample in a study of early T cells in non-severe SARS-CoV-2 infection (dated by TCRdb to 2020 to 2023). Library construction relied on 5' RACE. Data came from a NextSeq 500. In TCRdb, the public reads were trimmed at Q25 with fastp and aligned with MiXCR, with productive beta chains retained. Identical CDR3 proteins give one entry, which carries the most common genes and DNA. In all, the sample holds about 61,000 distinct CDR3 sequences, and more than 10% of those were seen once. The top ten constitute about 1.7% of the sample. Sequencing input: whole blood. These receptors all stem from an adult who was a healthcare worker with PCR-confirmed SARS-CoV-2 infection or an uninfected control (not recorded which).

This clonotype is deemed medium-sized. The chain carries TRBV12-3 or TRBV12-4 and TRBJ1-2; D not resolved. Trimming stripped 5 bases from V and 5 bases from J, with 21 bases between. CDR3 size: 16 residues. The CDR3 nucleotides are TGTGCCAGCAGTCCCCCCCGGGTCCACTCTTTTTATGGCTACACCTTC. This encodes CASSPPRVHSFYGYTF.

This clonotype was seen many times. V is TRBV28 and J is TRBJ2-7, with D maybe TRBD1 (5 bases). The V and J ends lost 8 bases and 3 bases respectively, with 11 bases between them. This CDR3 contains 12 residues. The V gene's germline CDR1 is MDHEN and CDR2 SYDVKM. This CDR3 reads CASSQGDYEQYF. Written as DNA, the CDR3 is TGTGCCAGCTCCCAGGGTGACTACGAGCAGTACTTC.

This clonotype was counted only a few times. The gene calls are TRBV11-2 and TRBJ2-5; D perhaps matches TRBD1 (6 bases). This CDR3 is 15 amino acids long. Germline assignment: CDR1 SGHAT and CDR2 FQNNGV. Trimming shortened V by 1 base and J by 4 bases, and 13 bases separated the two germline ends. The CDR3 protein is CASSLAHRVGETQYF. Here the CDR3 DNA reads TGTGCCAGCAGCTTAGCCCACAGGGTAGGAGAGACCCAGTACTTC.

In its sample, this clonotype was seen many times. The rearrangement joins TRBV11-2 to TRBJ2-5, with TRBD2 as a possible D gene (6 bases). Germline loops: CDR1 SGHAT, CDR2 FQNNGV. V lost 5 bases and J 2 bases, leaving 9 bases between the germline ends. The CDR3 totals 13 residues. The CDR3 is CASSPGVQETQYF. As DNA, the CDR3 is TGTGCCAGCAGCCCGGGGGTTCAAGAGACCCAGTACTTC.